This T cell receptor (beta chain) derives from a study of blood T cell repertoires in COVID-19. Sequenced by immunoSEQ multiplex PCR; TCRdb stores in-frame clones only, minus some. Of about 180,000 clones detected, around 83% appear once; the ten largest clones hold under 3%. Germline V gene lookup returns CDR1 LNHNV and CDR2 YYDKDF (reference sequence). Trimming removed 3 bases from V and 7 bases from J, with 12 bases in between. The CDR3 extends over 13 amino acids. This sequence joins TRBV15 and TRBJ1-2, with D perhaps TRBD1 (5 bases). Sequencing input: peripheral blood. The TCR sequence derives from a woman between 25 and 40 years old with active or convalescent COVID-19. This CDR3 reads CATSRSGTPGYTF. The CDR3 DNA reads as TGTGCCACCAGCAGGTCCGGGACTCCTGGCTACACCTTC.